The 22 T cell receptor beta chains in this list originate from one sample, sequenced in a study of CD8 T cells in Susac syndrome. With random hexamers, reverse transcription was performed on 0.5 to 1 ug of RNA. MiXCR was run by TCRdb on the immunoSEQ multiplex PCR reads, yielding one entry per CDR3 protein. Here the sample spans hundreds of thousands of distinct CDR3 sequences, approximately 81% being singletons. The sample consisted of CD8+ T cells from PBMCs. The receptors stem from a human donor with multiple sclerosis.

The rearrangement links TRBV19 to TRBJ2-1; TRBD2 matches at 10 bases. CDR3 size: 17 residues. CDR1 is LNHDA and CDR2 is SQIVND in the germline V gene (reference sequence). V lost 3 bases, J lost 3 bases, and 8 bases stayed unmatched. CDR3 residues: CASSMGSGRALYNEQFF. In DNA, the CDR3 is TGTGCCAGTAGTATGGGGAGCGGGAGGGCCCTCTACAATGAGCAGTTCTTC.

The V gene is TRBV7-9, the J gene TRBJ2-7, with a weak D call TRBD2 (5 bases). Germline loops: CDR1 SEHNR, CDR2 FQNEAQ (reference sequence). The germline V and J ends were trimmed by 3 bases and 5 bases, with 8 bases remaining between them. The CDR3 contains 12 residues. Here the CDR3 reads CASSFLSDEQYF. The CDR3 nucleotides read TGTGCCAGCAGCTTCCTTAGCGACGAGCAGTACTTC.

V usage is TRBV20-1 and J usage is TRBJ2-1; no firm D call. Looked up from germline, CDR1 is DFQATT and CDR2 is SNEGSKA (reference sequence). There are 18 residues in the CDR3. Between the trimmed V and J ends, which lost 5 bases and 0 bases, there was a span of 23 bases. The CDR3 loop is CSAPRPPQERLSYNEQFF. The CDR3 nucleotides are TGCAGTGCTCCACGACCGCCCCAAGAGCGCCTCTCCTACAATGAGCAGTTCTTC.

This clonotype was seen a single time. The V and J genes are TRBV9 and TRBJ2-7; TRBD1 matches 8 bases. This CDR3 has 14 residues. V was pared by 4 bases and J by 5 bases, with 8 bases of the junction left unmatched. Germline lookup yields CDR1 SGDLS and CDR2 YYNGEE. CDR3 region: CASSLDRGFNEQYF. CDR3 bases: TGTGCCAGCAGCCTTGACAGGGGTTTTAACGAGCAGTACTTC.

V usage is TRBV19 and J usage is TRBJ1-5; 11 bases agree with TRBD1. After removal of 5 bases from V and 2 bases from J, the junction contained 2 bases not matched to a gene. The CDR3 is made up of 15 amino acids. Germline V gives CDR1 LNHDA, CDR2 SQIVND (reference sequence). The CDR3, as DNA: TGTGCCAGTAGTTGGACAGGGGGCGGCAATCAGCCCCAGCATTTT. Its protein product is CASSWTGGGNQPQHF.

The chain links TRBV6-1 to TRBJ1-2; 9 bases fit TRBD1. V shed 8 bases, J shed 2 bases, and the junction held 12 bases outside the gene matches. The germline V gene has CDR1 MNHNS and CDR2 SASEGT. The CDR3 has 16 residues. CDR3 protein: CASSWTGDSTNYGYTF. The CDR3 nucleotides read TGTGCCAGCTCCTGGACAGGGGACAGTACAAACTATGGCTACACCTTC.

The J gene is TRBJ2-5, the V gene TRBV4-1; D ambiguous. V lost 6 bases and J 0 bases, leaving 17 bases between the germline ends. The CDR3 sequence is 16 residues long. Germline V CDR1 and CDR2: MGHRA, YSYEKL. The CDR3 DNA reads TGCGCCAGCAGACAAAACTGGGGTTCGTACCAAGAGACCCAGTACTTC. Protein sequence: CASRQNWGSYQETQYF.

The rearrangement links TRBV5-1 to TRBJ2-6; 7 positions match TRBD1. CDR1 is SGHRS and CDR2 is YFSETQ in the germline V gene. V gave up 4 bases and J gave up 1 base; unmatched junction bases: 5. This CDR3 region has 16 residues. As DNA, the CDR3 is TGCGCCAGCAGCCAAAACAGGGGTTCTGGGGCCAACGTCCTGACTTTC. Amino acid sequence: CASSQNRGSGANVLTF. Looking up the rest from reference TRBV5-1 and TRBJ2-6 gives the full variable domain: KAGVTQTPRYLIKTRGQQVTLSCSPISGHRSVSWYQQTPGQGLQFLFEYFSETQRNKGNFPGRFSGRQFSNSRSEMNVSTLELGDSALYLCASSQNRGSGANVLTFGAGSRLTVL.

The table lists this clonotype with a few counts. The chain uses TRBV10-3 and TRBJ2-7; D not certain. Germline assignment: CDR1 ENHRY and CDR2 SYGVKD. The ends were cut back, 4 bases at V and 3 bases at J, with 13 bases in the middle. This CDR3 has 14 residues. The CDR3 nucleotides are TGTGCCATCAGTGGCCCCAATATGAACTACGAGCAGTACTTC. Translation gives CAISGPNMNYEQYF.

The chain uses TRBV27 and TRBJ1-5; perhaps TRBD1 as D (6 bases). This CDR3 has 14 residues. The germline gives CDR1 MNHEY, CDR2 SMNVEV (reference sequence). Trimming pared 6 bases from V and 2 bases from J, leaving 11 bases between. CDR3 loop: CASSSGQRNQPQHF. The CDR3 DNA is TGTGCCAGCAGCTCCGGACAGCGCAATCAGCCCCAGCATTTT.

The chain employs TRBV27 and TRBJ1-1; 10 bases align to TRBD1. The CDR3 runs to 16 residues. Per germline, CDR1 MNHEY and CDR2 SMNVEV (reference sequence). Germline trimming cut 4 bases from V and 5 bases from J; bases unmatched to any gene: 10. CDR3 sequence reads: CASSSPGQGVFTEAFF. CDR3 nucleotide sequence: TGTGCCAGCAGTTCGCCAGGACAGGGGGTATTTACTGAAGCTTTCTTT.

CDR3 in DNA: TGTGCCAGCAGCCTAAGAGGGGGATGGGGAAGTGCGGCCGGGGAGCTGTTTTTT. It is translated as CASSLRGGWGSAAGELFF. This chain joins TRBV11-2 and TRBJ2-2; weak D call: TRBD1 (6 bases). Germline-derived CDR1 and CDR2 are SGHAT and FQNNGV. V shed 5 bases and J shed 6 bases, with 25 bases lying between them. The CDR3 is 18 residues long.

The gene calls are TRBV28 and TRBJ2-3; TRBD1 aligns across 7 bases. V was clipped by 3 bases and J by 0 bases; unmatched bases: 3. CDR3 length equals 15 residues. In germline, CDR1 is MDHEN, CDR2 SYDVKM. CDR3 DNA sequence: TGTGCCAGCAGTTTGGGGACAGTTAGCACAGATACGCAGTATTTT. Amino acids: CASSLGTVSTDTQYF.

The chain couples TRBV6-5 to TRBJ2-7; 8 bases align to TRBD1. Germline lookup yields CDR1 MNHEY and CDR2 SVGAGI. This CDR3 contains 16 residues. V shed 0 bases and J 2 bases; nucleotides not matched to a gene: 6. The CDR3 region has the DNA TGTGCCAGCAGTTACTCGACAGGGGAGAATCCCTACGAGCAGTACTTC. It is translated as CASSYSTGENPYEQYF.

Worth noting for this clonotype: The junction shows a germline mismatch at one end, possibly a read error. V and J are TRBV28 and TRBJ2-4; TRBD1 agrees at 8 bases. Germline CDR1 reads MDHEN; CDR2 reads SYDVKM. CDR3 length: 13 residues. The CDR3 coding sequence is TGTGCCAGCAGCCCCCTCACAGGGGGACCTGGGTCCTTC. Translation gives CASSPLTGGPGSF.

V and J are TRBV10-3 and TRBJ2-5, with TRBD2 identical over 11 bases. The germline V gene has CDR1 ENHRY and CDR2 SYGVKD. Trimming at V came to 11 bases and at J to 4 bases, leaving 9 bases not matched to a gene. CDR3 length: 14 amino acids. This chain's CDR3 is CAVFSGRARETQYF. For the CDR3, the DNA is TGTGCCGTCTTTAGCGGGAGGGCCCGAGAGACCCAGTACTTC.

The chain joins TRBV6-5 to TRBJ2-3, with D tentatively TRBD2 (5 bases). Trimming cost V 1 base and J 2 bases, with 10 bases left between them. This CDR3 contains 15 residues. Germline lookup yields CDR1 MNHEY and CDR2 SVGAGI. The CDR3, as DNA: TGTGCCAGCAGTTACTTCGGGGATACCACAGATACGCAGTATTTT. This translates into CASSYFGDTTDTQYF.

In nucleotides, the CDR3 is TGCGCCAGCAGCCAAGTGTGGACAGTCAGACCCGGGGAGCTGTTTTTT. Amino acid sequence: CASSQVWTVRPGELFF. The chain has TRBV4-1 and TRBJ2-2; TRBD1 is a possible D gene (6 bases). The V end lost 1 base, the J end lost 6 bases, and 15 bases lay between the germline ends. This CDR3 has 16 amino acids. The germline gives CDR1 MGHRA, CDR2 YSYEKL.

The rearrangement uses TRBV12-3 or TRBV12-4 and TRBJ2-3; D possibly corresponds to TRBD1 (5 bases). The length of the CDR3 is 15 residues. With 4 bases removed from V and 7 bases from J, the gap between germline ends came to 18 bases. CDR3 DNA: TGTGCCAGCAGTTCAGTCCAGACAGCAACATATACGCAGTATTTT. It translates to CASSSVQTATYTQYF.

This chain connects TRBV6-5 to TRBJ2-7; D unresolved. Trimming stripped 4 bases from V and 6 bases from J, with 7 bases between. The length of the CDR3 is 11 residues. CDR1 MNHEY and CDR2 SVGAGI come from the germline V gene. The CDR3: CASSLDSEQYF. The CDR3 region has the DNA TGTGCCAGCAGTTTAGATTCCGAGCAGTACTTC.

The V gene is TRBV27, the J gene TRBJ2-1; D remains unclear. V was trimmed by 5 bases and J by 5 bases, leaving 13 bases between them. The CDR3 spans 14 residues. The germline CDR1 and CDR2 sequences are MNHEY and SMNVEV (reference sequence). The CDR3 protein is CASSMASDNNEQFF. CDR3 coding DNA: TGTGCCAGCAGTATGGCGAGCGATAACAATGAGCAGTTCTTC.

A word on this clonotype: A read error may produce the germline difference seen at one junction end. The chain is built from TRBV5-8 and TRBJ1-2, with D hard to call. The CDR3 length is 16 residues. Germline V gene lookup returns CDR1 SGHTS and CDR2 YDEGEE. The CDR3, as DNA: TGTGCCAGCAGCTTGATGCCAGACCTAGGCCGCTATGGCCACACCTTC. It specifies CASSLMPDLGRYGHTF.